A single sample gave rise to the 32 T cell receptor beta chains below, sequenced in a study of blood T cell repertoires in COVID-19. TCRdb's table, derived via immunoSEQ multiplex PCR, lists solely in-frame clones and lacks some. The sample shows some 100,000 clones, about 86% of them seen only once. The sample was peripheral blood. These receptor sequences come from a man in his forties or fifties with COVID-19, enrolled during active disease.

V is TRBV3-1 (or the pseudogene TRBV3-2) and J is TRBJ2-5; 13 nucleotides match TRBD2. V was pared by 0 bases and J by 0 bases, with 10 bases of the junction left unmatched. This CDR3 has 20 residues. The germline gives CDR1 LGHDT, CDR2 YNNKEL (reference sequence). CDR3 nucleotides: TGTGCCAGCAGCCAAGATTCGGGACTAGCGGGGCGGGGGTACCAAGAGACCCAGTACTTC. Translation gives CASSQDSGLAGRGYQETQYF.

This rearrangement joins TRBV27 to TRBJ2-7; 8 nucleotides agree with TRBD2. CDR1 and CDR2 from the germline V gene are MNHEY and SMNVEV (reference sequence). V trimming: 3 bases; J trimming: 6 bases; junction bases outside the gene matches: 4. The CDR3 has 13 residues. The CDR3 sequence: CASSLGLVGEQYF. The CDR3 coding sequence is TGTGCCAGCAGTTTGGGACTAGTCGGCGAGCAGTACTTC.

The chain is built from TRBV24-1 and TRBJ1-2; D perhaps matches TRBD1 (5 bases). Trimming shortened V by 3 bases and J by 6 bases, and 13 bases separated the two germline ends. The V gene's germline CDR1 is KGHDR and CDR2 SFDVKD. This CDR3 is 14 amino acids long. Written as DNA, the CDR3 is TGTGCCACCAGTGATCGGCAGGGATTAAATGGCTACACCTTC. This gives the protein CATSDRQGLNGYTF.

This chain connects TRBV11-2 to TRBJ1-1, with D maybe TRBD1 (5 bases). The CDR3 runs to 11 residues. CDR1 is SGHAT and CDR2 is FQNNGV in the germline V gene. V was trimmed by 4 bases and J by 6 bases, leaving 6 bases between them. As DNA, the CDR3 is TGTGCCAGCAGCTCGACAGCTGAAGCTTTCTTT. Its translation: CASSSTAEAFF.

The chain is built from TRBV5-1 and TRBJ1-3; D is possibly TRBD1 (6 bases). V was cut by 4 bases and J by 0 bases, with 8 bases left in between. The germline gives CDR1 SGHRS, CDR2 YFSETQ. This CDR3 comprises 14 residues. In nucleotides, the CDR3 is TGCGCCAGCAGCGGGGACACCTCTGGAAACACCATATATTTT. Its protein is CASSGDTSGNTIYF.

The genes are TRBV25-1 and TRBJ1-2, with TRBD1 matching 7 bases. After removal of 7 bases from V and 5 bases from J, the junction contained 4 bases not matched to a gene. This CDR3 contains 12 residues. The germline V gene has CDR1 MGHDK and CDR2 SYGVNS. The DNA for the CDR3 is TGTGCCAGCACCAGGACAGGTTATGGCTACACCTTC. It specifies CASTRTGYGYTF.

V usage is TRBV5-1 and J usage is TRBJ1-4; TRBD1 is a possible D gene (6 bases). The germline V gene encodes CDR1 SGHRS and CDR2 YFSETQ. V was pared by 0 bases and J by 8 bases, with 23 bases between. The CDR3 has 18 amino acids. The CDR3 nucleotides are TGCGCCAGCAGCTTGGCCCTGGCAGGGAGAGGGGGAAGCGAAAAACTGTTTTTT. Its translation: CASSLALAGRGGSEKLFF.

This sequence joins TRBV12-3 or TRBV12-4 and TRBJ1-2; the match to TRBD1 covers 8 bases. This CDR3 has 13 amino acids. Trimming took 6 bases from V and 4 from J; bases not matched to a gene: 4. This CDR3 is CASSQTGVYGYTF. In DNA form, the CDR3 reads TGTGCCAGCAGCCAGACAGGGGTCTATGGCTACACCTTC.

The CDR3 nucleotides are TGTGCCAGTAGTACCGTTCTAGCGGGGGCAGATACGCAGTATTTT. This sequence encodes CASSTVLAGADTQYF. The chain carries TRBV19 and TRBJ2-3; the match to TRBD2 covers 10 bases. CDR3 length: 15 amino acids. Looked up from germline, CDR1 is LNHDA and CDR2 is SQIVND (reference sequence). V lost 4 bases and J lost 4; bases outside the gene matches: 5.

This chain joins TRBV4-3 and TRBJ1-5; D not resolved. CDR3 length equals 14 residues. Trimming took 0 bases from V and 6 from J, leaving 9 bases between them. Germline V gives CDR1 LGHNA, CDR2 YSLEER. The CDR3 reads CASSQDQRGQPQHF. The CDR3, as DNA: TGCGCCAGCAGCCAAGATCAGCGCGGTCAGCCCCAGCATTTT.

V gene TRBV7-2 combines with J gene TRBJ1-3; D perhaps matches TRBD1 (6 bases). The germline CDR1 and CDR2 sequences are SGHTA and FQGNSA. This CDR3 comprises 16 residues. Trimming cost V 4 bases and J 9 bases, with 22 bases left between them. CDR3 in DNA: TGTGCCAGCAGCTACCGGTCCCAGGACAGTGGTAGCACCATATATTTT. Its translation: CASSYRSQDSGSTIYF.

The chain has TRBV7-6 and TRBJ2-6; D gene ambiguous. This CDR3 is 14 amino acids long. The V and J ends lost 2 bases and 4 bases respectively, with 6 bases between them. The germline CDR1 and CDR2 sequences are SGHVS and FNYEAQ. The CDR3 coding sequence is TGTGCCAGCAGCTTAATATCCGGGGCCAACGTCCTGACTTTC. This translates into CASSLISGANVLTF.

CDR3: CASSFSSGGQPQHF. The CDR3 coding sequence is TGTGCCAGTAGTTTCTCATCTGGGGGGCAGCCCCAGCATTTT. The chain recombines TRBV19 with TRBJ1-5; D might be TRBD1 (5 bases). CDR3 length: 14 amino acids. Germline assignment: CDR1 LNHDA and CDR2 SQIVND (reference sequence). Trimming took off 5 bases at V and 7 bases at J, with 15 bases between the two ends.

V usage is TRBV6-2 or TRBV6-3 and J usage is TRBJ2-7; tentatively, D is TRBD1 (5 bases). Trimming left V 0 bases short and J 1 base short, with 7 bases between. This CDR3 contains 14 residues. Germline V gene data show CDR1 as MNHEY and CDR2 as SVGEGT. CDR3 sequence reads: CASSYSQGSYEQYF. For the CDR3, the DNA is TGTGCCAGCAGTTACTCCCAGGGATCCTACGAGCAGTACTTC.

This chain connects TRBV25-1 to TRBJ2-7, with D unclear. In germline, CDR1 is MGHDK, CDR2 SYGVNS. The CDR3 covers 14 residues. The V gene lost 5 bases and the J gene lost 3 bases, with 14 bases spanning the gap. The DNA for the CDR3 is TGTGCCAGCAGTAGAGACATACTCTTCTACGAGCAGTACTTC. This gives the protein CASSRDILFYEQYF.

The chain links TRBV3-1 (or the pseudogene TRBV3-2) to TRBJ2-7; the match to TRBD1 covers 7 bases. The CDR3 is 15 amino acids. J was trimmed by 2 bases and V by 2 bases; bases with no gene match: 6. Germline V gene sequence: CDR1 LGHDT, CDR2 YNNKEL (reference sequence). The CDR3 DNA reads as TGTGCCAGCAGCCAACGAACAGGGGCACCCTACGAGCAGTACTTC. It translates to CASSQRTGAPYEQYF.

The V gene is TRBV7-2, the J gene TRBJ1-1; D not certain. The germline V gene has CDR1 SGHTA and CDR2 FQGNSA. This CDR3 has 14 amino acids. Trimming took off 3 bases at V and 0 bases at J, with 8 bases between the two ends. Here the CDR3 reads CASSLSLLNTEAFF. The DNA for the CDR3 is TGTGCCAGCAGCTTGAGCTTATTGAACACTGAAGCTTTCTTT.

The V and J genes are TRBV19 and TRBJ2-4; 7 nucleotides line up with TRBD1. With 5 bases clipped from V and 9 bases from J, the junction kept 13 bases outside the gene matches. The germline V gene encodes CDR1 LNHDA and CDR2 SQIVND (reference sequence). The length of the CDR3 is 15 residues. As DNA, the CDR3 is TGTGCCAGTAGTCCAGTGCACAACCCAGGGGGCATTCAGTACTTC. It translates to CASSPVHNPGGIQYF.

This clone appeared once. The chain is built from TRBV27 and TRBJ1-5; D unresolved. Germline CDR1 reads MNHEY; CDR2 reads SMNVEV (reference sequence). With 2 bases removed from V and 0 bases from J, the gap between germline ends came to 11 bases. The CDR3 has 16 amino acids. The CDR3 nucleotides are TGTGCCAGCAGTTTAAGTAAAGCCATTAGCAATCAGCCCCAGCATTTT. It encodes CASSLSKAISNQPQHF.

V and J are TRBV5-1 and TRBJ1-6; D perhaps matches TRBD1 (6 bases). The CDR3 length is 15 residues. Germline CDR1 SGHRS, CDR2 YFSETQ. Trimming took 4 bases from V and 8 from J, leaving 16 bases between them. In DNA form, the CDR3 reads TGCGCCAGCAGCCAACAGGGCGTCCAGGATTCACCCCTCCACTTT. Protein sequence: CASSQQGVQDSPLHF.

The chain is built from TRBV6-2 or TRBV6-3 and TRBJ2-1; D is ambiguous. The germline V gene encodes CDR1 MNHEY and CDR2 SVGEGT. This CDR3 region has 11 residues. V lost 5 bases and J 4 bases, leaving 3 bases between the germline ends. In DNA form, the CDR3 reads TGTGCCAGCAGTACTTACAATGAGCAGTTCTTC. This encodes CASSTYNEQFF.

The V and J genes are TRBV7-2 and TRBJ1-1, with D unresolved. V dropped 2 bases and J dropped 7 bases, with 11 bases sitting between them. This CDR3 contains 13 residues. The germline V gene has CDR1 SGHTA and CDR2 FQGNSA. The CDR3 nucleotides are TGTGCCAGCAGCTTATTTTCCGAGTATGAAGCTTTCTTT. It codes for CASSLFSEYEAFF.

The chain recombines TRBV7-9 with TRBJ1-6; D unclear. Germline V lookup: CDR1 SEHNR, CDR2 FQNEAQ (reference sequence). This CDR3 is built from 14 residues. V was pared by 1 base and J by 7 bases, with 8 bases between. CDR3 amino acids: CASSLESENSPLHF. CDR3 coding DNA: TGTGCCAGCAGCTTAGAATCAGAAAATTCACCCCTCCACTTT.

The chain carries TRBV28 and TRBJ1-6; 8 nucleotides agree with TRBD1. The CDR3 contains 17 residues. Per germline, CDR1 MDHEN and CDR2 SYDVKM. Germline trimming cut 3 bases from V and 9 bases from J; bases unmatched to any gene: 13. Here the CDR3 reads CASSFSRTGMMGSPLHF. DNA for the CDR3: TGTGCCAGCAGTTTCTCTAGGACAGGGATGATGGGTTCACCCCTCCACTTT. Using reference TRBV28 and TRBJ1-6 for the parts outside the CDR3, the full variable domain is DVKVTQSSRYLVKRTGEKVFLECVQDMDHENMFWYRQDPGLGLRLIYFSYDVKMKEKGDIPEGYSVSREKKERFSLILESASTNQTSMYLCASSFSRTGMMGSPLHFGNGTRLTVT.

Worth noting for this clone: Germline is not matched at one junction end, which may reflect a read error. The V call is TRBV7-7, the J call TRBJ2-3; tentative D call: TRBD2 (5 bases). Germline lookup yields CDR1 SSHAT and CDR2 FNYEAQ (reference sequence). The CDR3 loop spans 15 amino acids. Here the CDR3 DNA reads TGTGCTAGCAGCTTATATTCGAGGGTAGGAGATACGCAGTATTTT. This codes for CASSLYSRVGDTQYF. Full variable domain (rest looked up from reference TRBV7-7 and TRBJ2-3): GAGVSQSPRYKVTKRGQDVTLRCDPISSHATLYWYQQALGQGPEFLTYFNYEAQPDKSGLPSDRFSAERPEGSISTLTIQRTEQRDSAMYRCASSLYSRVGDTQYFGPGTRLTVL.

This sequence joins TRBV7-2 and TRBJ2-1; perhaps TRBD1 as D (6 bases). V was clipped by 4 bases and J by 5 bases, with 9 bases between them. CDR1 and CDR2 from the germline V gene are SGHTA and FQGNSA. CDR3 size: 13 residues. The CDR3, as DNA: TGTGCCAGCAGCTACGACAGGCACAATGAGCAGTTCTTC. It translates to CASSYDRHNEQFF.

The V gene is TRBV7-2, the J gene TRBJ2-1; 9 bases agree with TRBD2. Germline V gives CDR1 SGHTA, CDR2 FQGNSA. This CDR3 has 14 residues. J was trimmed by 4 bases and V by 4 bases; bases with no gene match: 2. This CDR3 is CASSYSGGYNEQFF. The CDR3 nucleotides are TGTGCCAGCAGCTATAGCGGGGGTTACAATGAGCAGTTCTTC.

The rearrangement links TRBV4-2 to TRBJ1-1, with no clear D. V lost 0 bases and J 5 bases, leaving 10 bases between the germline ends. CDR1 is LGHNA and CDR2 is YNFKEQ in the germline V gene. The CDR3 is 14 residues long. CDR3 region: CASSQDRMDTEAFF. CDR3 DNA: TGTGCCAGCAGCCAAGACAGGATGGATACTGAAGCTTTCTTT.

V usage is TRBV27 and J usage is TRBJ1-2; 11 positions match TRBD1. The CDR3 has 16 residues. V shed 7 bases and J 5 bases; nucleotides not matched to a gene: 12. Germline V lookup: CDR1 MNHEY, CDR2 SMNVEV (reference sequence). The CDR3, as DNA: TGTGCCAGCAAAGATTATTGGGACAGGGGGGATTATGGCTACACCTTC. It encodes CASKDYWDRGDYGYTF.

The chain combines TRBV9 with TRBJ2-2; a possible D gene is TRBD1 (6 bases). Germline V gene sequence: CDR1 SGDLS, CDR2 YYNGEE. V gave up 1 base and J gave up 4 bases, with 8 bases separating them. This CDR3 is 14 amino acids long. In DNA form, the CDR3 reads TGTGCCAGCAGCGTAAGGACAGTCACCGGGGAGCTGTTTTTT. Protein: CASSVRTVTGELFF.

This rearrangement joins TRBV6-5 to TRBJ2-1; 7 positions agree with TRBD1. The CDR3 consists of 12 residues. The J segment lost 10 bases and the V segment lost 4 bases, leaving 4 bases of the junction unmatched. The germline V gene has CDR1 MNHEY and CDR2 SVGAGI. The CDR3 nucleotides are TGTGCCAGCAGTTTGACAGGGTCCGAGCAGTTCTTC. Its protein product is CASSLTGSEQFF.

V and J are TRBV4-1 and TRBJ2-6; 7 positions match TRBD2. Unmatched junction bases numbered 3, after V lost 0 bases and J lost 1 base. Germline assignment: CDR1 MGHRA and CDR2 YSYEKL. The CDR3 spans 17 residues. Written as DNA, the CDR3 is TGCGCCAGCAGCCAAGAGGTCGGGGGGTCTGGGGCCAACGTCCTGACTTTC. This sequence encodes CASSQEVGGSGANVLTF.